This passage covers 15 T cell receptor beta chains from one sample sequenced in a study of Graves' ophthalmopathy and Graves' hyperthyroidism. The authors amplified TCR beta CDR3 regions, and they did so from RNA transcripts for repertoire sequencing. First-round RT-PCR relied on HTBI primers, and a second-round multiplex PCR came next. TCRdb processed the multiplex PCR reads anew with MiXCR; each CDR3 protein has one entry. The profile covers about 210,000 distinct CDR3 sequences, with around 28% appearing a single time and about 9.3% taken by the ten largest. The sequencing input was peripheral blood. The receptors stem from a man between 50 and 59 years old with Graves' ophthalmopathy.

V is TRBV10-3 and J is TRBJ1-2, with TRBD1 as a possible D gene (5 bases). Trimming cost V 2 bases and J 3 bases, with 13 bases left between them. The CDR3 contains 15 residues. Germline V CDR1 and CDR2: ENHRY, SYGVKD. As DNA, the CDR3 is TGTGCCATCAGTGAGCAGGGTACTCCATACTATGGCTACACCTTC. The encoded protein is CAISEQGTPYYGYTF.

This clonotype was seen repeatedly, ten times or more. The CDR3 region has the DNA TGTGCCACCAGCAGAGATCCCTGGACTAGCGGGAATTACATTCAGTACTTC. This sequence encodes CATSRDPWTSGNYIQYF. The gene calls are TRBV15 and TRBJ2-4; 12 nucleotides line up with TRBD2. J gave up 8 bases and V 0 bases, and 8 bases lay outside the gene matches. Germline V gene sequence: CDR1 LNHNV, CDR2 YYDKDF (reference sequence). The CDR3 spans 17 residues.

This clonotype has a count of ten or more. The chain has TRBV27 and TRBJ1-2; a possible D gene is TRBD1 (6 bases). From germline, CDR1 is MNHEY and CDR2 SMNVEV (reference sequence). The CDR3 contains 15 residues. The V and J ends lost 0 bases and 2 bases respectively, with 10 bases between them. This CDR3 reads CASSLSAGENYGYTF. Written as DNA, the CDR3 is TGTGCCAGCAGTTTATCCGCAGGGGAAAACTATGGCTACACCTTC.

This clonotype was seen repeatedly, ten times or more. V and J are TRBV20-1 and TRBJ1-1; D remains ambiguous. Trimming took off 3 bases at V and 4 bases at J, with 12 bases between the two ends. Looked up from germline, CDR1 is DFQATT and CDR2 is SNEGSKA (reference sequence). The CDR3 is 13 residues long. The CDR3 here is CSARKKSSTEAFF. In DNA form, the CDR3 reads TGCAGTGCTAGGAAAAAGTCGAGCACTGAAGCTTTCTTT.

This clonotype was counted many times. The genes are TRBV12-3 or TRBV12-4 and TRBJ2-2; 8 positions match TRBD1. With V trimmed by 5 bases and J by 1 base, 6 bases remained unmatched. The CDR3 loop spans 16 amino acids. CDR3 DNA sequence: TGTGCCAGCAGTAGCCGACAGGGGTGGAACACCGGGGAGCTGTTTTTT. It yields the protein CASSSRQGWNTGELFF.

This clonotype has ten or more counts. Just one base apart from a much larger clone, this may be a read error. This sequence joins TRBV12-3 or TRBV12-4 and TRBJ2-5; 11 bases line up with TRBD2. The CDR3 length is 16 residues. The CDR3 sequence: CASSPGTSGSQETRYF. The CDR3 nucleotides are TGTGCCAGCAGCCCCGGGACTAGCGGATCTCAAGAGACCCGGTACTTC.

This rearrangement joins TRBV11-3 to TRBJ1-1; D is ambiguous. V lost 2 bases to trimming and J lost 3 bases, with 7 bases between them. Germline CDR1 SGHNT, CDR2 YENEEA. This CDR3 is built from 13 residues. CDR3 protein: CASSLTTYTEAFF. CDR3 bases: TGTGCCAGCAGCTTAACGACGTACACTGAAGCTTTCTTT.

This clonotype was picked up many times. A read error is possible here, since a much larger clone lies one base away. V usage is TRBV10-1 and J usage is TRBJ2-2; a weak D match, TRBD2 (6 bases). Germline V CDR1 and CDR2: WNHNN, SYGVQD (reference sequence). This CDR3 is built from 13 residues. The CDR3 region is CASSVSTTGGLFF. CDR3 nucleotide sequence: TGCGCCAGCAGTGTCAGTACCACCGGGGGGCTGTTTTTT.

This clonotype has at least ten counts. In nucleotides, the CDR3 is TGCAGTGCTGAGACAGGTCCTAATTCACCCCTCCACTTT. It encodes CSAETGPNSPLHF. The gene calls are TRBV20-1 and TRBJ1-6; D perhaps matches TRBD1 (6 bases). This CDR3 is 13 amino acids long. V was trimmed by 5 bases and J by 6 bases, leaving 11 bases between them. Germline V gene lookup returns CDR1 DFQATT and CDR2 SNEGSKA (reference sequence).

CDR3 coding DNA: TGTGCCAGCAGCTTAGCCGGGACAGGGACATCGAGGGATGGCTACACCTTC. It yields the protein CASSLAGTGTSRDGYTF. V usage is TRBV7-2 and J usage is TRBJ1-2, with 9 bases fitting TRBD1. Losses at the gene ends were 0 bases for V and 6 bases for J; bases not matched to a gene: 11. Germline assignment: CDR1 SGHTA and CDR2 FQGNSA. The CDR3 spans 17 residues.

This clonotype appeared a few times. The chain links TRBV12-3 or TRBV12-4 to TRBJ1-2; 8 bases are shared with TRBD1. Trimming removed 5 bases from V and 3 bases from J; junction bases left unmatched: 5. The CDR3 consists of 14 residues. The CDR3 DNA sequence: TGTGCCAGCAGTCGGGACAGGTTTGACTATGGCTACACCTTC. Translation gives CASSRDRFDYGYTF.

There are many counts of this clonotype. For the CDR3, the DNA is TGTGCCAGCAGGAGGACAGGCTTCAATCAGCCCCAGCATTTT. It is translated as CASRRTGFNQPQHF. The gene calls are TRBV6-5 and TRBJ1-5, with TRBD1 matching over 7 bases. Germline values: CDR1 MNHEY, CDR2 SVGAGI. The CDR3 covers 14 residues. The V and J ends lost 6 bases and 3 bases, in that order; junction bases with no gene match: 5.

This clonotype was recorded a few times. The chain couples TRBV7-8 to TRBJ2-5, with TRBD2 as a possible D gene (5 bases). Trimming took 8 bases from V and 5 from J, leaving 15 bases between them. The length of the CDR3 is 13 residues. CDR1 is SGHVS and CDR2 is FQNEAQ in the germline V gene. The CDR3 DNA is TGTGCCAGCGATGTACGGGAAGGGGAGACCCAGTACTTC. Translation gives CASDVREGETQYF.

CDR3 sequence reads: CSARAPTATYEQYF. Here the CDR3 DNA reads TGCAGTGCTAGAGCCCCGACAGCAACCTACGAGCAGTACTTC. The chain employs TRBV20-1 and TRBJ2-7; D is possibly TRBD1 (5 bases). CDR1 and CDR2 from the germline V gene are DFQATT and SNEGSKA (reference sequence). The CDR3 has 14 amino acids. Trimming took 1 base from V and 2 from J, leaving 12 bases between them.

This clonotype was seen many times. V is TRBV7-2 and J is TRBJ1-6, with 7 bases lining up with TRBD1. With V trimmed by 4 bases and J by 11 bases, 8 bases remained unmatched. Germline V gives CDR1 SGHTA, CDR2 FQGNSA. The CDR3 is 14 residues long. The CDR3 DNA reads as TGTGCCAGCAGCTACGGGACAGCAGTTACACCCCTCCACTTT. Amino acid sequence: CASSYGTAVTPLHF.